This TCR beta chain was captured in a study of cytomegalovirus exposure and HLA in healthy donors. Assay used: immunoSEQ multiplex PCR; TCRdb lists only in-frame clones, some missing. This sample yields some 150,000 clones, of which about 86% are seen a single time; just under 8% belongs to the top ten. Study findings and constraints: Researchers counted around 150 TCR beta chains as cytomegalovirus-associated.

A remark on this clone: Antigen unknown.

There are 13 residues in the CDR3. Trimming pared 6 bases from V and 2 bases from J, leaving 11 bases between. CDR1 is LNHDA, CDR2 SQIVND, per germline (reference sequence). The V and J genes are TRBV19 and TRBJ2-7; D possibly corresponds to TRBD2 (6 bases). The sequence was collected from a woman aged 18 to 35 in good health and CMV-seropositive. Input material: PBMCs. The CDR3 DNA follows: TGTGCCAGTAGCCTCGGACTAACCTACGAGCAGTACTTC. Residues: CASSLGLTYEQYF. Combining the CDR3 with reference TRBV19 and TRBJ2-7 gives the whole variable domain DGGITQSPKYLFRKEGQNVTLSCEQNLNHDAMYWYRQDPGQGLRLIYYSQIVNDFQKGDIAEGYSVSREKKESFPLTVTSAQKNPTAFYLCASSLGLTYEQYFGPGTRLTVT.